The rows below give T cell receptor beta chains drawn from one sample of a study of blood T cells in healthy people across ages. One entry per CDR3 protein, called by TCRdb with MiXCR from the 5' RACE reads. The sample carries about 570,000 distinct CDR3 sequences, approximately 27% recorded once. The material sequenced was blood. The source of these receptors is a woman between 70 and 85 years old in good health. Both conserved end residues are part of each CDR3. Each record gives: clone size, J gene, D gene, V gene, CDR3 protein, CDR3 DNA. D genes are given only for firm matches. Size is stated for part of the rows, as once, few or many counts, or as a class when the clone is expanded.

size: .; J: TRBJ2-1; D: TRBD2; V: TRBV3-1; CDR3: CASSPGLAGPGQFF; DNA: TGTGCCAGCAGCCCGGGACTAGCGGGACCGGGGCAGTTCTTC
size: many; J: TRBJ2-2; D: .; V: TRBV7-2; CDR3: CASSLAVTGELFF; DNA: TGTGCCAGCAGCTTAGCGGTCACCGGGGAGCTGTTTTTT
size: .; J: TRBJ2-7; D: TRBD2; V: TRBV20-1; CDR3: CSARREAYEQYF; DNA: TGCAGTGCTAGACGGGAGGCCTACGAGCAGTACTTC
size: .; J: TRBJ2-3; D: .; V: TRBV5-1; CDR3: CASSSQTSTDTQYF; DNA: TGCGCCAGCAGCTCACAGACGAGCACAGATACGCAGTATTTT
size: .; J: TRBJ2-3; D: .; V: TRBV19; CDR3: CASSILDTQYF; DNA: TGTGCCAGTAGTATCTTGGATACGCAGTATTTT
size: few; J: TRBJ2-7; D: .; V: TRBV6-6; CDR3: CASRNGEGPYEQYF; DNA: TGTGCCAGCAGAAATGGGGAAGGTCCCTACGAGCAGTACTTC
size: .; J: TRBJ2-7; D: TRBD1; V: TRBV7-2; CDR3: CASSLDRWREQYF; DNA: TGTGCCAGCAGCTTGGACAGGTGGCGCGAGCAGTACTTC
size: .; J: TRBJ1-2; D: .; V: TRBV20-1; CDR3: CSAPSLPNYGYTF; DNA: TGCAGTGCCCCGTCTCTACCAAACTATGGCTACACCTTC
size: .; J: TRBJ2-2; D: .; V: TRBV3-1; CDR3: CASSQGDRTFTGELFF; DNA: TGTGCCAGCAGCCAAGGCGACAGAACCTTCACCGGGGAGCTGTTTTTT
size: .; J: TRBJ2-3; D: .; V: TRBV29-1; CDR3: CSVETQNSRGDTQYF; DNA: TGCAGCGTTGAAACCCAGAACTCCCGGGGGGATACGCAGTATTTT
size: few; J: TRBJ1-3; D: .; V: TRBV4-2; CDR3: CASSIDPGNTIYF; DNA: TGTGCCAGCAGCATAGACCCCGGAAACACCATATATTTT
size: few; J: TRBJ1-4; D: TRBD1; V: TRBV18; CDR3: CASSPGGTQREKLFF; DNA: TGTGCCAGTTCACCAGGGGGGACTCAACGTGAAAAACTGTTTTTT
size: .; J: TRBJ1-4; D: .; V: TRBV20-1; CDR3: CSAPRGGTNEKLLF; DNA: TGCAGTGCCCCTCGAGGGGGAACTAATGAAAAACTGCTTTTT
size: .; J: TRBJ2-1; D: .; V: TRBV7-2; CDR3: CASSLIGGTAYNEQFF; DNA: TGTGCCAGCAGCTTAATAGGGGGGACAGCATACAATGAGCAGTTCTTC
size: many; J: TRBJ1-6; D: TRBD1; V: TRBV7-2; CDR3: CASTSDRGNSPLHF; DNA: TGTGCCAGCACCAGTGACAGGGGGAATTCACCCCTCCACTTT
size: many; J: TRBJ2-5; D: .; V: TRBV2; CDR3: CASKEVQETQYF; DNA: TGTGCCAGCAAAGAGGTTCAAGAGACCCAGTACTTC
size: few; J: TRBJ2-1; D: .; V: TRBV20-1; CDR3: CSARDGRLSVDEQFF; DNA: TGCAGCGCTAGAGATGGACGTCTGAGCGTTGATGAGCAGTTCTTC
size: many; J: TRBJ1-1; D: .; V: TRBV7-2; CDR3: CASSLVAGNTEAFF; DNA: TGTGCCAGCAGCTTAGTTGCGGGGAACACTGAAGCTTTCTTT
size: .; J: TRBJ2-1; D: TRBD2; V: TRBV11-1; CDR3: CASSPQGTSGAVRAHNEQFF; DNA: TGTGCCAGCAGCCCTCAGGGGACTAGCGGGGCCGTTCGGGCCCACAATGAGCAGTTCTTC
size: few; J: TRBJ1-5; D: .; V: TRBV6-5; CDR3: CASRINGNQPPHF; DNA: TGTGCCAGCAGAATTAACGGCAATCAGCCCCCGCATTTT
size: .; J: TRBJ2-1; D: .; V: TRBV6-5; CDR3: CASSYDSSYNEQFF; DNA: TGTGCCAGCAGTTACGACAGTTCCTACAATGAGCAGTTCTTC
size: few; J: TRBJ1-5; D: .; V: TRBV19; CDR3: CASNPREEDGQPQHF; DNA: TGTGCCAGTAATCCCAGAGAGGAGGATGGTCAGCCCCAGCATTTT
size: many; J: TRBJ2-7; D: .; V: TRBV5-1; CDR3: CASSTGQFYEQYF; DNA: TGTGCCAGCAGTACGGGACAATTCTACGAGCAGTACTTC
size: .; J: TRBJ2-7; D: .; V: TRBV7-8; CDR3: CASSYEGSYEQYF; DNA: TGTGCCAGCAGCTACGAGGGGAGCTACGAGCAGTACTTC
size: .; J: TRBJ1-2; D: .; V: TRBV24-1; CDR3: CATSDLGGDGYTF; DNA: TGTGCCACCAGTGATTTGGGGGGCGATGGCTACACCTTC
size: few; J: TRBJ2-2; D: .; V: TRBV6-5; CDR3: CASSYSFRFGTANTGELFF; DNA: TGTGCCAGCAGTTACTCGTTTAGGTTTGGGACGGCGAACACCGGGGAGCTGTTTTTT
size: .; J: TRBJ2-1; D: .; V: TRBV20-1; CDR3: CSALNPTSPLGHNEQFF; DNA: TGCAGTGCTCTAAACCCTACTAGCCCCCTGGGCCACAATGAGCAGTTCTTC
size: .; J: TRBJ2-5; D: TRBD2; V: TRBV5-1; CDR3: CASSDGLGLATQYF; DNA: TGCGCCAGCAGCGATGGGCTGGGACTAGCGACCCAGTACTTC
size: .; J: TRBJ2-1; D: TRBD1; V: TRBV6-6; CDR3: CASGTGGMGEQFF; DNA: TGTGCCAGCGGGACAGGGGGCATGGGTGAGCAGTTCTTC
size: .; J: TRBJ2-7; D: .; V: TRBV2; CDR3: CASNTGSYEQYF; DNA: TGTGCCAGCAACACGGGTTCCTACGAGCAGTACTTC
size: few; J: TRBJ2-7; D: .; V: TRBV4-3; CDR3: CASSQGAFSYEQYF; DNA: TGCGCCAGCAGCCAAGGGGCGTTCTCCTACGAGCAGTACTTC
size: .; J: TRBJ1-1; D: .; V: TRBV5-1; CDR3: CASHPPMNTEAFF; DNA: TGCGCCAGCCACCCGCCCATGAACACTGAAGCTTTCTTT
size: .; J: TRBJ2-3; D: TRBD2; V: TRBV20-1; CDR3: CSAITSVGTDTQYF; DNA: TGCAGTGCTATTACTAGCGTAGGAACAGATACGCAGTATTTT
size: .; J: TRBJ2-7; D: TRBD2; V: TRBV6-6; CDR3: CASSGLAAYEQYF; DNA: TGTGCCAGCAGCGGACTAGCGGCCTACGAGCAGTACTTC
size: .; J: TRBJ1-2; D: TRBD1; V: TRBV5-4; CDR3: CASSMDRGPGTGNYGYTF; DNA: TGTGCCAGCAGCATGGACAGGGGCCCTGGAACTGGAAACTATGGCTACACCTTC
size: .; J: TRBJ1-4; D: .; V: TRBV20-1; CDR3: CSAEVAGLNEKLFF; DNA: TGCAGTGCTGAGGTTGCGGGGCTTAATGAAAAACTGTTTTTT
size: .; J: TRBJ1-5; D: TRBD1; V: TRBV12-3/TRBV12-4; CDR3: CASSPGTGISNQPQHF; DNA: TGTGCCAGCAGTCCGGGGACAGGGATTAGCAATCAGCCCCAGCATTTT
size: few; J: TRBJ2-5; D: TRBD2; V: TRBV20-1; CDR3: CSAGLAGVQETQYF; DNA: TGCAGTGCCGGACTAGCGGGGGTTCAAGAGACCCAGTACTTC
size: .; J: TRBJ2-1; D: .; V: TRBV29-1; CDR3: CSVRQVNERFF; DNA: TGCAGCGTTCGCCAGGTCAATGAGCGGTTCTTC
size: .; J: TRBJ2-3; D: .; V: TRBV28; CDR3: CASSLGFHLNTQYF; DNA: TGTGCCAGCAGTTTGGGTTTTCACCTGAATACGCAGTATTTT
size: .; J: TRBJ2-7; D: TRBD2; V: TRBV4-3; CDR3: CASSPKDRGEYEQYF; DNA: TGCGCCAGCAGCCCAAAGGACCGGGGGGAGTACGAGCAGTACTTC
size: few; J: TRBJ2-5; D: TRBD2; V: TRBV20-1; CDR3: CSAGTSMGETQYF; DNA: TGCAGTGCTGGGACTAGCATGGGAGAGACCCAGTACTTC
size: .; J: TRBJ2-3; D: TRBD2; V: TRBV20-1; CDR3: CSAGPGLGPKAVHF; DNA: TGCAGTGCTGGACCGGGACTAGGACCTAAAGCAGTACATTTT
size: .; J: TRBJ2-3; D: .; V: TRBV7-9; CDR3: CASSSPWVADTDTQYF; DNA: TGTGCCAGCAGCTCCCCGTGGGTAGCGGACACAGATACGCAGTATTTT
size: .; J: TRBJ1-1; D: .; V: TRBV10-3; CDR3: CAIRANKGTGEAFF; DNA: TGTGCCATCCGTGCTAACAAGGGAACTGGTGAAGCTTTCTTT
size: few; J: TRBJ2-4; D: .; V: TRBV18; CDR3: CASSPELTKNIQYF; DNA: TGTGCCAGCTCACCTGAGCTGACCAAAAACATTCAGTACTTC
size: .; J: TRBJ1-2; D: .; V: TRBV30; CDR3: CAWSKGQGGYGYTF; DNA: TGTGCCTGGAGTAAGGGACAAGGCGGGTATGGCTACACCTTC
size: many; J: TRBJ2-3; D: .; V: TRBV20-1; CDR3: CSAHRDIDSAQYF; DNA: TGCAGTGCCCACCGGGACATTGATTCAGCGCAGTATTTT
size: few; J: TRBJ1-2; D: .; V: TRBV12-3/TRBV12-4; CDR3: CASSRDSGMGYTF; DNA: TGTGCCAGCAGCCGAGACAGTGGGATGGGCTACACCTTC
size: .; J: TRBJ2-5; D: .; V: TRBV18; CDR3: CASSPPSRETQYF; DNA: TGTGCCAGCTCACCACCGTCGAGGGAGACCCAGTACTTC
size: few; J: TRBJ2-1; D: .; V: TRBV24-1; CDR3: CATSDPSPRTSNSYNEQFF; DNA: TGTGCCACCAGTGATCCTAGCCCTCGGACTTCAAATTCCTACAATGAGCAGTTCTTC
size: .; J: TRBJ2-5; D: TRBD2; V: TRBV6-2/TRBV6-3; CDR3: CASRTSGGAETQYF; DNA: TGTGCCAGCAGGACTAGCGGGGGGGCCGAGACCCAGTACTTC
size: few; J: TRBJ2-6; D: TRBD1; V: TRBV18; CDR3: CASSPTPGGHSGANVLTF; DNA: TGTGCCAGCTCACCAACGCCAGGGGGCCACTCTGGGGCCAACGTCCTGACTTTC
size: .; J: TRBJ1-1; D: .; V: TRBV12-3/TRBV12-4; CDR3: CASSRQERATEAFF; DNA: TGTGCCAGCAGCAGACAGGAACGGGCCACTGAAGCTTTCTTT
size: .; J: TRBJ2-5; D: .; V: TRBV10-3; CDR3: CANSESGGGQETQYF; DNA: TGTGCCAACAGTGAGTCAGGAGGGGGCCAAGAGACCCAGTACTTC